This is a list of T cell receptor beta chains from one sample in a study of T cell changes during pregnancy in multiple sclerosis. Profiling relied on immunoSEQ multiplex PCR, and the TCRdb table lists in-frame clones only, not all of them. The repertoire includes 45,000 to 50,000 clones, around 92% of them detected once, and 2% to 2.5% sits in the top ten. This material consisted of peripheral blood, taken in the third trimester of pregnancy. The receptors were sampled from a female donor with multiple sclerosis, enrolled in a pregnancy study. The CDR3 runs from the conserved cysteine through the conserved F or W. A D gene is named only where the DNA matches it firmly. Some rows mark clone size as missing; the rest say once, few, many or name a class of expanded clone.

>TRBV2|TRBJ1-4|TRBD1|NA
CASQGQEAKLFF
TGTGCCAGCCAGGGACAGGAGGCAAAACTGTTTTTT
>TRBV9|TRBJ2-1|TRBD2|once
CASSVSAGAEGYEQFF
TGTGCCAGCAGCGTTTCTGCGGGAGCTGAAGGGTATGAGCAGTTCTTC
>TRBV28|TRBJ2-2|TRBD2|NA
CASSLGTSQAGELFF
TGTGCCAGCAGTTTAGGGACTAGTCAGGCCGGGGAGCTGTTTTTT
>TRBV27|TRBJ2-7|NA|NA
CASSFGFGVNEQYF
TGTGCCAGCAGTTTCGGGTTCGGGGTGAACGAGCAGTACTTC
>TRBV27|TRBJ1-5|TRBD1|NA
CASSPRTGSNQPQHF
TGTGCCAGCAGTCCCCGGACAGGGAGCAATCAGCCCCAGCATTTT
>TRBV19|TRBJ2-7|TRBD2|NA
CASSSLAGTRYEQYF
TGTGCCAGTAGTTCTTTAGCGGGAACCAGATACGAGCAGTACTTC
>TRBV6-1|TRBJ1-6|NA|NA
CATTFLQGDSPLHF
TGTGCCACGACCTTTCTACAGGGCGATTCACCCCTCCACTTT
>TRBV19|TRBJ1-3|NA|NA
CASRHLSGNTIYF
TGTGCCAGCCGACACCTCTCTGGAAACACCATATATTTT
>TRBV4-3|TRBJ1-4|TRBD1|NA
CASSHDTGVTNEKLFF
TGCGCCAGCAGCCATGACACAGGGGTAACTAATGAAAAACTGTTTTTT
>TRBV25-1|TRBJ1-1|NA|NA
CASSEGLQNTEAFF
TGTGCCAGCAGCGAGGGACTGCAGAACACTGAAGCTTTCTTT
>TRBV28|TRBJ1-1|TRBD1|NA
CASSSKTGGAFF
TGTGCCAGCAGTTCTAAAACAGGGGGAGCTTTCTTT
>TRBV4-2|TRBJ1-5|TRBD1|NA
CASSQDRQGVRQPQHF
TGTGCCAGCAGCCAAGATCGACAGGGGGTGAGACAGCCCCAGCATTTT
>TRBV18|TRBJ1-1|TRBD1|NA
CASSPRGQEGYTEAFF
TGTGCCAGCTCACCCCGTGGACAGGAAGGATACACTGAAGCTTTCTTT
>TRBV5-1|TRBJ1-2|NA|NA
CASSSPIPETGDYGYTF
TGCGCCAGCAGCTCGCCCATACCTGAAACGGGGGACTATGGCTACACCTTC
>TRBV9|TRBJ2-1|NA|few
CASSPTGYNEQFF
TGTGCCAGCAGCCCAACGGGGTACAATGAGCAGTTCTTC
>TRBV4-3|TRBJ2-1|TRBD2|NA
CASSQASLAGGYNEQFF
TGCGCCAGCAGCCAGGCTTCGCTAGCGGGAGGCTACAATGAGCAGTTCTTC
>TRBV19|TRBJ2-1|NA|few
CASSIKPQGRDNEQFF
TGTGCCAGTAGTATAAAACCCCAGGGGAGGGACAATGAGCAGTTCTTC
>TRBV30|TRBJ1-4|TRBD1|NA
CACTGGGYEKLFF
TGTGCCTGCACAGGGGGCGGGTATGAAAAACTGTTTTTT
>TRBV27|TRBJ1-2|NA|NA
CASSFPGSQSGYTF
TGTGCCAGCAGTTTCCCTGGCAGTCAATCTGGCTACACCTTC
>TRBV6-1|TRBJ1-4|NA|NA
CASGREGGLFF
TGTGCCAGCGGCAGGGAAGGGGGACTGTTTTTT
>TRBV5-6|TRBJ1-6|TRBD1|NA
CASSLLRQGTSPLHF
TGTGCCAGCAGCTTGCTGCGACAGGGTACTTCACCCCTCCACTTT
>TRBV19|TRBJ1-5|TRBD1|NA
CASSITGASNQPQHF
TGTGCCAGTAGTATAACAGGGGCTAGCAATCAGCCCCAGCATTTT
>TRBV7-2|TRBJ1-1|NA|NA
CASSLYTEAFF
TGTGCCAGCAGCCTCTACACTGAAGCTTTCTTT
>TRBV29-1|TRBJ2-5|TRBD2|NA
CSVTPRETSGDQETQYF
TGCAGCGTTACCCCCCGGGAAACTAGCGGGGACCAAGAGACCCAGTACTTC
>TRBV28|TRBJ2-6|TRBD1|NA
CASSLFRGSSGANVLTF
TGTGCCAGCAGTTTGTTCAGGGGGAGCTCTGGGGCCAACGTCCTGACTTTC
>TRBV28|TRBJ1-2|NA|NA
CASSGGPVYGYTF
TGTGCCAGCAGTGGCGGGCCGGTCTATGGCTACACCTTC
>TRBV11-2|TRBJ2-7|NA|NA
CASSLPDRYEQYF
TGTGCCAGCAGCTTACCCGACAGGTACGAGCAGTACTTC
>TRBV6-1|TRBJ2-7|TRBD2|NA
CASRERLAGGPKEQYF
TGTGCCAGCAGGGAAAGACTAGCGGGAGGGCCGAAGGAGCAGTACTTC
>TRBV11-2|TRBJ2-3|NA|NA
CASSFGTGRLAAQYF
TGTGCCAGCAGCTTTGGGACAGGAAGACTAGCGGCGCAGTATTTT
>TRBV28|TRBJ2-1|NA|NA
CASSDFSGRYTNEQFF
TGTGCCAGCAGTGATTTTAGTGGGAGGTATACCAATGAGCAGTTCTTC
>TRBV4-3|TRBJ2-5|TRBD2|NA
CASSSAGAGETQYF
TGCGCCAGCAGCTCAGCGGGAGCGGGGGAGACCCAGTACTTC
>TRBV28|TRBJ1-2|NA|NA
CASRKGQNYGYTF
TGTGCCAGCAGAAAAGGACAGAACTATGGCTACACCTTC
>TRBV5-6|TRBJ2-7|TRBD2|once
CASSRPGLASYEQYF
TGTGCCAGCAGCCGACCGGGACTAGCGAGCTACGAGCAGTACTTC
>TRBV2|TRBJ2-3|TRBD2|NA
CASSEGLAGGSDTQYF
TGTGCCAGCAGTGAAGGGCTAGCGGGAGGGTCAGATACGCAGTATTTT
>TRBV6-5|TRBJ1-2|TRBD1|NA
CASSYRTGAGYTF
TGTGCCAGCAGTTACCGGACAGGGGCGGGCTACACCTTC
>TRBV11-2|TRBJ2-7|NA|NA
CASSLGGLEQYF
TGTGCCAGCAGCTTAGGTGGGCTGGAGCAGTACTTC
>TRBV4-3|TRBJ2-6|NA|NA
CASSQAVMREAGANVLTF
TGCGCCAGCAGCCAAGCCGTAATGAGGGAGGCTGGGGCCAACGTCCTGACTTTC
>TRBV6-1|TRBJ1-2|TRBD1|NA
CASSEQITGTGSYGYTF
TGTGCCAGCAGTGAACAGATTACCGGGACAGGGAGCTATGGCTACACCTTC